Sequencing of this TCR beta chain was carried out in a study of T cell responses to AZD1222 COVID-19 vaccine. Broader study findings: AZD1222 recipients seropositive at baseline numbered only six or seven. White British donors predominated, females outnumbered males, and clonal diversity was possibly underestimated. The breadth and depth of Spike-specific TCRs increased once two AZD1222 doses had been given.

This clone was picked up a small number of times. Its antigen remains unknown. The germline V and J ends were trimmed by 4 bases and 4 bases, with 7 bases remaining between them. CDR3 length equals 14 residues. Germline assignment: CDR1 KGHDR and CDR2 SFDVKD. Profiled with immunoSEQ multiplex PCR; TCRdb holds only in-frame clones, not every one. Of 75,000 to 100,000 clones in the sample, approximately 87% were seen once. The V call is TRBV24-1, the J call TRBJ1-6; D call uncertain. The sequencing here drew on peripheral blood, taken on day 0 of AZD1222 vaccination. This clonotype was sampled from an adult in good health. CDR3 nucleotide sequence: TGTGCCACCAGTGAGGGCGGGTATAATTCACCCCTCCACTTT. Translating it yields CATSEGGYNSPLHF.